This T cell receptor (beta chain) originates from a study of PD-1 blockade in classical Hodgkin lymphoma. There was relapse after autologous stem cell transplantation in every patient, and there was variation in brentuximab vedotin exposure. This clone was observed once. TCRdb's copy holds only in-frame clones and misses some; the assay was immunoSEQ multiplex PCR. The data hold some 95,000 clones, with about 88% observed a single time. Per the germline V gene, CDR1 is SEHNR and CDR2 is FQNEAQ (reference sequence). V lost 6 bases to trimming and J lost 0 bases, with 9 bases between them. This CDR3 spans 14 amino acids.

The clonotype was recovered from a human donor with classical Hodgkin lymphoma. J is TRBJ2-4 and V is TRBV7-9; no firm D call. Sequencing was performed on peripheral blood mononuclear cells (PBMCs), taken before the second cycle of nivolumab. The CDR3 DNA follows: TGTGCCAGCAGGGGATGGGGAGCCAAAAACATTCAGTACTTC. It translates to CASRGWGAKNIQYF.